This T cell receptor beta chain was sequenced in a study of cytomegalovirus exposure and HLA in healthy donors. Primers included in the PCR were 60 Vbeta and 13 Jbeta primers. Libraries were prepared by immunoSEQ multiplex PCR; TCRdb keeps only in-frame clonotypes and omits some of them. The profile shows approximately 180,000 clones, around 81% of them singletons. Germline assignment: CDR1 SGHDN and CDR2 FVKESK. V was clipped by 2 bases and J by 5 bases; unmatched bases: 4. The CDR3 loop spans 15 amino acids. Study-level points and caveats: Later on, an analysis tied 18,000 or so TCR beta sequences to HLA alleles at 0.05 false discovery rate.

This clone was detected a few times. Its antigen remains unknown. The sequence derives from a man between 18 and 35 years old in good health and CMV-seronegative. The J gene is TRBJ2-5, the V gene TRBV14; 11 bases map to TRBD2. The sequencing input was PBMCs. Here the CDR3 DNA reads TGTGCCAGCAGCCAATTTACTAGCGGGGGTGAGACCCAGTACTTC. It is translated as CASSQFTSGGETQYF. Looking up the rest from reference TRBV14 and TRBJ2-5 gives the full variable domain: EAGVTQFPSHSVIEKGQTVTLRCDPISGHDNLYWYRRVMGKEIKFLLHFVKESKQDESGMPNNRFLAERTGGTYSTLKVQPAELEDSGVYFCASSQFTSGGETQYFGPGTRLLVL.